This T cell receptor beta chain was profiled in a study of blood T cells in healthy people across ages. Whole-study findings and limits: The diversity estimates, figures obtained from one million T cells, were considered underestimates.

This clonotype was seen a handful of times. Its antigen is unidentified. PBMCs were isolated at a quantity of at least 6 million per sample. A J-beta primer mix and a sample-barcoded 5' primer were used in a second PCR of roughly 6 to 11 cycles. TCRdb called the 5' RACE reads again in MiXCR, with one record for every CDR3 protein. This table holds 600,000 to 850,000 distinct CDR3 sequences, approximately 25% found once. Looked up from germline, CDR1 is SGHRS and CDR2 is YFSETQ. The CDR3 loop spans 14 amino acids. The germline V and J ends were trimmed by 2 bases and 5 bases, with 13 bases remaining between them. These data were also filed under a second study, of T cells of mothers and their children. Turning to that study: For the second PCR, the M1S primer put in sample barcodes and 2-4 random nucleotides. Normalized overlap was always slightly, never significantly, higher in related than unrelated mother-child pairs.

The receptor's source is a boy aged 5-17 years in good health. Sequencing was carried out using blood. The chain links TRBV5-1 to TRBJ2-5; possibly TRBD1 for D (6 bases). The CDR3: CASSFSGEGETQYF. CDR3 DNA: TGCGCCAGCAGCTTCTCAGGGGAAGGGGAGACCCAGTACTTC.